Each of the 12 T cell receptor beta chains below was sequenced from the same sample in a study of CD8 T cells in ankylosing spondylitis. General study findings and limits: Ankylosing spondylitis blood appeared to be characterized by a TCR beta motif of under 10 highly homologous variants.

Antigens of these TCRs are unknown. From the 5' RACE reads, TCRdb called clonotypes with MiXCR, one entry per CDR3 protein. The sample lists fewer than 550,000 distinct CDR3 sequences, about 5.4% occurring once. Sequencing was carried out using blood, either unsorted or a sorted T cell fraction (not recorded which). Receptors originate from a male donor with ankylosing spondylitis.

The CDR3 region is CASSFHIAGDTDTQYF. In DNA form, the CDR3 reads TGTGCCAGCAGTTTCCACATAGCGGGAGACACAGATACGCAGTATTTT. This chain connects TRBV12-3 or TRBV12-4 to TRBJ2-3, with 9 bases aligning to TRBD2. The CDR3 consists of 16 residues. V was clipped by 3 bases and J by 2 bases; unmatched bases: 6.

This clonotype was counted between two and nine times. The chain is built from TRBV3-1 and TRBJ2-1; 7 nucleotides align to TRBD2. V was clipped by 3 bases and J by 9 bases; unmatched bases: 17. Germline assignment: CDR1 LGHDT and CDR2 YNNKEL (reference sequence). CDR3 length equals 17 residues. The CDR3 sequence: CASSHPGWGPGGGEQFF. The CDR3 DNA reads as TGTGCCAGCAGCCACCCGGGGTGGGGCCCGGGGGGTGGTGAGCAGTTCTTC.

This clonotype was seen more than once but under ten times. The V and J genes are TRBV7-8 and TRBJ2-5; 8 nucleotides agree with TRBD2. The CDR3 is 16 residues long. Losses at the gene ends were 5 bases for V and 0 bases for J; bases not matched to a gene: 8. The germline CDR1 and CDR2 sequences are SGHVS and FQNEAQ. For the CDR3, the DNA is TGTGCCAGCAGCGGGAGCATAGCGGGGTACCAAGAGACCCAGTACTTC. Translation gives CASSGSIAGYQETQYF. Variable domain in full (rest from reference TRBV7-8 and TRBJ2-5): GAGVSQSPRYKVAKRGQDVALRCDPISGHVSLFWYQQALGQGPEFLTYFQNEAQLDKSGLPSDRFFAERPEGSVSTLKIQRTQQEDSAVYLCASSGSIAGYQETQYFGPGTRLLVL.

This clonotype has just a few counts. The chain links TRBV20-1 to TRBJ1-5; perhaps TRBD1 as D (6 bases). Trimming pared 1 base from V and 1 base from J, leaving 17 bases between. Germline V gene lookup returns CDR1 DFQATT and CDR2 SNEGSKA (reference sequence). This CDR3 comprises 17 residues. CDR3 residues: CSARVQWGRRSNQPQHF. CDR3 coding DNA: TGCAGTGCTAGAGTTCAGTGGGGGCGAAGGAGCAATCAGCCCCAGCATTTT.

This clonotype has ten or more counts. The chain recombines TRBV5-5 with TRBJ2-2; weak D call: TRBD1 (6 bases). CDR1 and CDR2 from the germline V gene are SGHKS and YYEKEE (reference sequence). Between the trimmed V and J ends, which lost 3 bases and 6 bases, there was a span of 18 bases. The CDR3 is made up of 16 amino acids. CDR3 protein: CASSSRTGMGAGELFF. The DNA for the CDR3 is TGTGCCAGCAGCTCGAGAACAGGGATGGGCGCCGGGGAGCTGTTTTTT.

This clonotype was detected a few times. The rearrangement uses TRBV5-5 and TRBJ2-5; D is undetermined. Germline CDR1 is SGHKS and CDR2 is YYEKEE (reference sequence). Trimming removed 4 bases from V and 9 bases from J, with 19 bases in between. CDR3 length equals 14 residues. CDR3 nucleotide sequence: TGTGCCAGCAGCCCCGGGCCCCAAGAACTGGCCCAGTACTTC. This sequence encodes CASSPGPQELAQYF.

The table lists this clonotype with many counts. The CDR3 protein is CASSSLQSYGYTF. For the CDR3, the DNA is TGTGCCAGCAGCTCATTACAGAGCTATGGCTACACCTTC. The V gene is TRBV7-9, the J gene TRBJ1-2, with no clear D. CDR1 is SEHNR, CDR2 FQNEAQ, per germline (reference sequence). CDR3 length: 13 amino acids. V lost 4 bases and J lost 4, with 10 bases in between.

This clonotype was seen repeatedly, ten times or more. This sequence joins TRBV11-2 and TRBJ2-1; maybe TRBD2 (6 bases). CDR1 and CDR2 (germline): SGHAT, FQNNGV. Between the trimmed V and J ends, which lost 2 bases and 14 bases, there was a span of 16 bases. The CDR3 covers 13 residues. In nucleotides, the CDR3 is TGTGCCAGCAGCTTACTGCGGGGATCGGTGGAGTTCTTC. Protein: CASSLLRGSVEFF. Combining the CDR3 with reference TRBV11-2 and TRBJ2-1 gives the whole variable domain EAGVAQSPRYKIIEKRQSVAFWCNPISGHATLYWYQQILGQGPKLLIQFQNNGVVDDSQLPKDRFSAERLKGVDSTLKIQPAKLEDSAVYLCASSLLRGSVEFFGPGTRLTVL.

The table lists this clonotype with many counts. The CDR3 loop reads CAIGGGRNTEAFF. Here the CDR3 DNA reads TGTGCCATCGGGGGAGGGCGCAACACTGAAGCTTTCTTT. V usage is TRBV10-3 and J usage is TRBJ1-1; D is perhaps TRBD1 (5 bases). V was trimmed by 8 bases and J by 2 bases, leaving 12 bases between them. Germline V gives CDR1 ENHRY, CDR2 SYGVKD. The CDR3 runs to 13 residues.

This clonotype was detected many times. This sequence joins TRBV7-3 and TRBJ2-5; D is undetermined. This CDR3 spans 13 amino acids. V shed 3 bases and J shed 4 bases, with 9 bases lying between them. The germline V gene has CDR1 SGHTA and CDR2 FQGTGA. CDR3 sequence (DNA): TGTGCCAGCAGCTTCGGCCGGAGAGAGACCCAGTACTTC. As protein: CASSFGRRETQYF.

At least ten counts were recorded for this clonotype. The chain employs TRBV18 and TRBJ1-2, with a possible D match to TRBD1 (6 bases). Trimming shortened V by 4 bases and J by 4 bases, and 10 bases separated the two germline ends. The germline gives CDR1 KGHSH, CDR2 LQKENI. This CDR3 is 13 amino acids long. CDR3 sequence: CASSQRQAYGYTF. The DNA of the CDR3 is TGTGCCAGCTCACAAAGACAGGCCTATGGCTACACCTTC.

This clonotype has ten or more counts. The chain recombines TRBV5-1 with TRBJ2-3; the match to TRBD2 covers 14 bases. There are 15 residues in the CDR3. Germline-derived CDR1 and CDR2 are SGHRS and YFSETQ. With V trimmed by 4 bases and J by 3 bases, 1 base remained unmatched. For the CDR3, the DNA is TGCGCCAGCAGCCGGACTAGCGGGAGGACAGATACGCAGTATTTT. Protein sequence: CASSRTSGRTDTQYF.